One sample yielded the 22 T cell receptor beta chains listed below, sequenced in a study of beta chain features in type 1 diabetes (dated by TCRdb to about 2018). The library was prepared using the immunoSEQ multiplex PCR assay. The High Capacity cDNA Reverse Transcription Kit was used to reverse transcribe all of the isolated RNA, meaning that expressed TCRB transcripts were what got sequenced. TCRdb stores this immuneACCESS table with in-frame sequences only. Part of the clones is absent; in the studies checked, under half of the shortfall reflects unresolved V genes, and no reason is known for the rest. The sample has over 350,000 clones on record, around 15% of them singletons. 0.019% of the sample is in the top ten clones. Sequenced: naive CD4+ T cells from blood. The sample's cell subset or site, from its label and the paper: true naive CD4+ T cells. The receptor source for this set is a woman in her late teens or twenties in good health.

This chain uses TRBV6-5 with TRBJ2-3; unclear D gene. The CDR3 has 14 residues. With 2 bases removed from V and 3 bases from J, the gap between germline ends came to 9 bases. The germline gives CDR1 MNHEY, CDR2 SVGAGI. CDR3 nucleotides: TGTGCCAGCAGTTACGCACAGATTACAGATACGCAGTATTTT. It translates to CASSYAQITDTQYF.

The sample holds a few counts of this clone. The chain uses TRBV7-9 and TRBJ2-7; TRBD1 matches 8 bases. The CDR3 covers 16 residues. V was pared by 1 base and J by 1 base, with 6 bases of the junction left unmatched. Germline CDR1 SEHNR, CDR2 FQNEAQ (reference sequence). CDR3: CASSLGRRTGSYEQYF. In DNA, the CDR3 is TGTGCCAGCAGCTTAGGGCGTCGGACAGGGTCCTACGAGCAGTACTTC.

This clone was recorded a few times. The chain joins TRBV7-9 to TRBJ2-7; D gene unclear. The CDR3 covers 11 residues. Germline V gene lookup returns CDR1 SEHNR and CDR2 FQNEAQ (reference sequence). The V end was cut by 6 bases, the J end by 4 bases, with 7 bases between. DNA for the CDR3: TGTGCCAGCAGGGCGGATTACGAGCAGTACTTC. This codes for CASRADYEQYF.

The chain joins TRBV7-2 to TRBJ2-7; D is perhaps TRBD2 (5 bases). V was pared by 0 bases and J by 2 bases, with 17 bases between. Germline V gene lookup returns CDR1 SGHTA and CDR2 FQGNSA. The CDR3 length is 17 residues. The CDR3 DNA follows: TGTGCCAGCAGCTTAGCGCTTGATACCAGCGGTCCCTACGAGCAGTACTTC. Its protein is CASSLALDTSGPYEQYF.

This clone was detected only a few times. The gene calls are TRBV7-2 and TRBJ2-5; weak D call: TRBD2 (6 bases). Germline V gene sequence: CDR1 SGHTA, CDR2 FQGNSA. The CDR3 length is 12 residues. The V end lost 8 bases, the J end lost 5 bases, and 12 bases lay between the germline ends. CDR3 residues: CASLLGGETQYF. The CDR3 DNA reads as TGTGCCAGCCTCCTTGGGGGGGAGACCCAGTACTTC.

This clone showed up just a few times. The rearrangement joins TRBV18 to TRBJ2-1; 10 bases are shared with TRBD1. The CDR3 totals 15 residues. The V gene end was trimmed by 3 bases and the J gene end by 6 bases; junction bases not matched to a gene: 5. From germline, CDR1 is KGHSH and CDR2 LQKENI. DNA for the CDR3: TGTGCCAGCTCACCCCCGGGGACAGGGGTCAATGAGCAGTTCTTC. It codes for CASSPPGTGVNEQFF.

This clone has more than one count but fewer than ten. The gene calls are TRBV4-1 and TRBJ1-4, with D maybe TRBD1 (5 bases). The CDR3 runs to 15 residues. Germline V gene sequence: CDR1 MGHRA, CDR2 YSYEKL. The V gene lost 1 base and the J gene lost 0 bases, with 6 bases spanning the gap. For the CDR3, the DNA is TGCGCCAGCAGCCAAGTAGGGGCAACTAATGAAAAACTGTTTTTT. This encodes CASSQVGATNEKLFF.

This clone was counted between two and nine times. CDR3 DNA sequence: TGTGCCAGCTCACCCTTTTACCTTAGCGGGAGGGACGGCAATGAGCAGTTCTTC. Translation: CASSPFYLSGRDGNEQFF. The V and J genes are TRBV18 and TRBJ2-1; 11 bases are a match to TRBD2. The CDR3 spans 18 residues. V trimming: 3 bases; J trimming: 6 bases; junction bases outside the gene matches: 13. The germline V gene has CDR1 KGHSH and CDR2 LQKENI.

This clone turned up a few times. The chain links TRBV30 to TRBJ2-3; 9 nucleotides line up with TRBD2. Germline V gene sequence: CDR1 GTSNPN, CDR2 SVGIG (reference sequence). The CDR3 runs 16 residues. Trimming at V came to 0 bases and at J to 2 bases, leaving 6 bases not matched to a gene. The CDR3 sequence: CAWSVGLAGHTDTQYF. As DNA, the CDR3 is TGTGCCTGGAGTGTTGGGCTAGCGGGACACACAGATACGCAGTATTTT.

There are a few counts of this clone. CDR3 amino acids: CAWSPLGLAGETQYF. The CDR3 bases are TGTGCCTGGAGTCCATTGGGACTAGCGGGAGAGACCCAGTACTTC. The chain uses TRBV30 and TRBJ2-5; 12 bases fit TRBD2. V lost 2 bases and J lost 4; bases outside the gene matches: 5. This CDR3 spans 15 amino acids. Germline values: CDR1 GTSNPN, CDR2 SVGIG (reference sequence).

Only a few counts were recorded for this clone. The chain carries TRBV30 and TRBJ2-5; 7 bases agree with TRBD1. V lost 6 bases to trimming and J lost 5 bases; unmatched junction nucleotides: 9. In germline, CDR1 is GTSNPN, CDR2 SVGIG (reference sequence). The length of the CDR3 is 13 residues. The CDR3 spells CACTGQAIETQYF. As DNA, the CDR3 is TGTGCCTGCACCGGACAGGCCATCGAGACCCAGTACTTC.

The V gene is TRBV18, the J gene TRBJ2-1, with a tentative D call TRBD2 (5 bases). The CDR3 sequence is 13 residues long. In germline, CDR1 is KGHSH, CDR2 LQKENI. Trimming pared 6 bases from V and 7 bases from J, leaving 13 bases between. The CDR3 reads CASSDSLGNEQFF. The CDR3 nucleotides read TGTGCCAGCTCGGACTCTCTCGGAAATGAGCAGTTCTTC.

V and J are TRBV5-1 and TRBJ2-2, with D possibly being TRBD1 (6 bases). Germline assignment: CDR1 SGHRS and CDR2 YFSETQ. Trimming cost V 0 bases and J 0 bases, with 9 bases left between them. CDR3 length: 16 amino acids. Written as DNA, the CDR3 is TGCGCCAGCAGCTTGGGACAGGCCCCGAACACCGGGGAGCTGTTTTTT. Translating it yields CASSLGQAPNTGELFF. The full variable domain, its missing parts supplied by reference TRBV5-1 and TRBJ2-2, is KAGVTQTPRYLIKTRGQQVTLSCSPISGHRSVSWYQQTPGQGLQFLFEYFSETQRNKGNFPGRFSGRQFSNSRSEMNVSTLELGDSALYLCASSLGQAPNTGELFFGEGSRLTVL.

The chain carries TRBV7-9 and TRBJ2-1, with TRBD1 identical over 7 bases. The CDR3 runs to 15 residues. CDR1 is SEHNR and CDR2 is FQNEAQ in the germline V gene (reference sequence). Germline trimming cut 5 bases from V and 10 bases from J; bases unmatched to any gene: 14. The CDR3 here is CASSAQDRTAWEQFF. The CDR3, as DNA: TGTGCCAGCAGCGCGCAGGACAGGACTGCTTGGGAGCAGTTCTTC.

The chain couples TRBV30 to TRBJ2-3; 10 positions agree with TRBD2. There are 15 residues in the CDR3. In germline, CDR1 is GTSNPN, CDR2 SVGIG (reference sequence). Germline trimming cut 2 bases from V and 4 bases from J; bases unmatched to any gene: 6. DNA for the CDR3: TGTGCCTGGAGTCGAGCGGGAGGGCCGGCAGATACGCAGTATTTT. Encoded protein: CAWSRAGGPADTQYF. The full variable domain, completed using reference TRBV30 and TRBJ2-3, is SQTIHQWPATLVQPVGSPLSLECTVEGTSNPNLYWYRQAAGRGLQLLFYSVGIGQISSEVPQNLSASRPQDRQFILSSKKLLLSDSGFYLCAWSRAGGPADTQYFGPGTRLTVL.

V and J are TRBV5-1 and TRBJ1-2; weak D call: TRBD1 (5 bases). Per the germline V gene, CDR1 is SGHRS and CDR2 is YFSETQ. Trimming stripped 4 bases from V and 10 bases from J, with 17 bases between. The CDR3 is 13 amino acids. CDR3 sequence: CASSLQTEVDYTF. The CDR3 bases are TGCGCCAGCAGCCTACAGACAGAGGTAGACTACACCTTC.

This clone occurred a few times. The V call is TRBV6-5, the J call TRBJ2-7; no clear D. The V end was cut by 1 base, the J end by 6 bases, with 4 bases between. This CDR3 has 11 amino acids. From germline, CDR1 is MNHEY and CDR2 SVGAGI. As DNA, the CDR3 is TGTGCCAGCAGTTACTTTCGCGAGCAGTACTTC. It translates to CASSYFREQYF.

V gene TRBV28 combines with J gene TRBJ2-7; the match to TRBD2 covers 9 bases. This CDR3 spans 14 amino acids. CDR1 is MDHEN, CDR2 SYDVKM, per germline. V dropped 6 bases and J dropped 5; count of bases not matched to a gene: 8. CDR3 amino acids: CASSPAGGRNEQYF. The CDR3 DNA is TGTGCCAGCAGCCCAGCGGGGGGTCGGAACGAGCAGTACTTC.

The J gene is TRBJ1-1, the V gene TRBV5-4; the match to TRBD1 covers 9 bases. The CDR3 contains 15 residues. The V gene's germline CDR1 is SGHNT and CDR2 YYREEE (reference sequence). With 2 bases clipped from V and 1 base from J, the junction kept 3 bases outside the gene matches. Written as DNA, the CDR3 is TGTGCCAGCAGCTTATACAGGGGGCGGAACACTGAAGCTTTCTTT. This codes for CASSLYRGRNTEAFF.

This chain connects TRBV30 to TRBJ1-2; D is undetermined. The CDR3 runs to 11 residues. Germline CDR1 GTSNPN, CDR2 SVGIG (reference sequence). The V gene lost 3 bases and the J gene lost 8 bases, with 10 bases spanning the gap. The CDR3, as DNA: TGTGCCTGGAGCAAGACACCCGGCTACACCTTC. Protein: CAWSKTPGYTF.

A few counts support this clone. V usage is TRBV4-1 and J usage is TRBJ1-2; unclear D gene. Trimming stripped 1 base from V and 3 bases from J, with 9 bases between. Germline V gene data show CDR1 as MGHRA and CDR2 as YSYEKL. The CDR3 contains 14 residues. The CDR3 protein is CASSQGTVDYGYTF. The CDR3 DNA is TGCGCCAGCAGCCAAGGAACTGTTGACTATGGCTACACCTTC.

The chain joins TRBV5-1 to TRBJ1-5, with D possibly TRBD1 on 5 matching bases. This CDR3 region has 14 residues. Germline V CDR1 and CDR2: SGHRS, YFSETQ. Trimming removed 4 bases at V and 0 bases at J, with 8 bases between. CDR3 in amino acids: CASSGGISNQPQHF. As DNA, the CDR3 is TGCGCCAGCAGCGGGGGGATTAGCAATCAGCCCCAGCATTTT. The whole variable domain, remainder taken from reference TRBV5-1 and TRBJ1-5, is KAGVTQTPRYLIKTRGQQVTLSCSPISGHRSVSWYQQTPGQGLQFLFEYFSETQRNKGNFPGRFSGRQFSNSRSEMNVSTLELGDSALYLCASSGGISNQPQHFGDGTRLSIL.